This entry describes one TCR beta chain. Germline CDR1 is SGHKS and CDR2 is YYEKEE (reference sequence). The ends were cut back, 1 base at V and 1 base at J, with 8 bases in the middle. There are 14 residues in the CDR3. In TCRdb, the 5' RACE reads were re-called with MiXCR into one record per CDR3 protein. Altogether roughly 91,000 distinct CDR3 sequences are present, approximately 21% being singletons, with the ten largest covering less than 7.5%. These data originate in a study of spatial heterogeneity in lung cancer. Sample time point: sample taken at primary tumor resection. Whole RNA obtained from tumor, nontumor lung or frozen PBMC underwent sequencing without sorting. Donors were some 72 untreated early-stage non-small cell lung cancer patients.

V gene TRBV5-5 combines with J gene TRBJ1-1; D is uncertain. This specimen consisted of PBMCs, obtained at surgery. The sequence was obtained from a male donor with early-stage non-small cell lung cancer. The chain's CDR3 is CASSLLPGNTEAFF. The DNA of the CDR3 is TGTGCCAGCAGCTTGCTTCCGGGGAACACTGAAGCTTTCTTT.